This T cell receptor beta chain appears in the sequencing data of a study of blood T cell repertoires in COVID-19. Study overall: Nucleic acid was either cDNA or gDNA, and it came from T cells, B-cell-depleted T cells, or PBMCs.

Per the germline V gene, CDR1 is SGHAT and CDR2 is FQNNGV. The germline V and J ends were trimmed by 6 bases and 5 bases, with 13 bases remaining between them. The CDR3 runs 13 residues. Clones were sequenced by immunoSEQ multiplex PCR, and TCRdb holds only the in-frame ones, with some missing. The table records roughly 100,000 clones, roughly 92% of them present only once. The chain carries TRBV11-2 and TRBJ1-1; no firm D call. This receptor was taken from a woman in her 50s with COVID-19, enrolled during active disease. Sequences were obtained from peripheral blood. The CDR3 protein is CASSFTRGTEAFF. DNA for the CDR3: TGTGCCAGCAGTTTCACACGGGGAACTGAAGCTTTCTTT.